What follows describes a single T cell receptor beta chain. No antigen is known for it. Patients who provided the archived tumor blocks had not received neoadjuvant therapy before surgery. This sample was taken from a study of CXCR4 blockade with PD-1 therapy in pancreatic cancer. Study-wide findings and caveats: Frequent tumor clones were encoded by many distinct rearrangements, suggesting shared antigens. Survival did not correlate with tumor clonality, which averaged around 0.14 versus 0.05.

TCRdb keeps only in-frame clones here, not all; method: immunoSEQ multiplex PCR. The sample includes about 8,100 clones, approximately 54% of them seen just once. The sequenced sample was tumor tissue. The TCR was taken from a human donor with pancreatic ductal adenocarcinoma.

This CDR3 is CASSLRREGQYF. The CDR3 nucleotides read TGTGCCAGCAGTTTGAGGCGGGAAGGGCAGTATTTT. This chain connects TRBV28 to TRBJ2-3, with D possibly TRBD2 on 6 matching bases. V lost 3 bases and J 11 bases, leaving 12 bases between the germline ends. The CDR3 extends over 12 amino acids. Germline assignment: CDR1 MDHEN and CDR2 SYDVKM. The full variable domain, completed using reference TRBV28 and TRBJ2-3, is DVKVTQSSRYLVKRTGEKVFLECVQDMDHENMFWYRQDPGLGLRLIYFSYDVKMKEKGDIPEGYSVSREKKERFSLILESASTNQTSMYLCASSLRREGQYFGPGTRLTVL.